The TCR beta chain under discussion was sequenced for a study of Graves' ophthalmopathy and Graves' hyperthyroidism. Using RNA transcripts, the TCR beta CDR3 regions were amplified. HTBI primers were employed in first-round RT-PCR, then a second-round multiplex PCR followed. TCRdb reprocessed the multiplex PCR reads with MiXCR, giving one entry per CDR3 protein. This sample carries roughly 410,000 distinct CDR3 sequences, 15% of them seen once, and the ten largest clones take around 7%. Hyperthyroidism is called stable when no ophthalmopathy develops within 18 months of follow-up. Additional autoimmune diseases, uncontrolled infections, pregnancy or lactation disqualified patients. The diagnosis combined clinical symptoms, thyroxine, TRAb, thyroid ultrasound and orbital computed tomography scans. Isolation of PBMCs was performed using over 9.5 ml of fresh peripheral blood. This clonotype has ten or more counts.

The CDR3 length is 14 residues. J lost 7 bases, V lost 5 bases, and 7 bases had no gene match. This receptor was obtained from a woman between 18 and 29 years old with stable Graves' hyperthyroidism. The specimen sequenced was peripheral blood. V and J are TRBV12-3 or TRBV12-4 and TRBJ1-1; 10 bases are a match to TRBD1. The CDR3 region is CASSPGTGDGEAFF. CDR3 in DNA: TGTGCCAGCAGTCCCGGGACAGGGGACGGTGAAGCTTTCTTT.